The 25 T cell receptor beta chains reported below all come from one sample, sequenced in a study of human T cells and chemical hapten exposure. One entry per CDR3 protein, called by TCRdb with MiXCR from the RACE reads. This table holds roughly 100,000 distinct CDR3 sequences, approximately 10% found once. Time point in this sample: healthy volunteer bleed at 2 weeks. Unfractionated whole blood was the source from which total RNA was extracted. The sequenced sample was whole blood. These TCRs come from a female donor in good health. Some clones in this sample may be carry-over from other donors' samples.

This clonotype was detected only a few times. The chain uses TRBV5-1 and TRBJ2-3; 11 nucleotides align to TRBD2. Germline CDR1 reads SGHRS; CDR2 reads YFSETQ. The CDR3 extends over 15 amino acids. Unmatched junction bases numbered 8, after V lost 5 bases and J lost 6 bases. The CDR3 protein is CASSPGTSGRDTQYF. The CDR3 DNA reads TGCGCCAGCAGTCCCGGGACTAGCGGACGGGATACGCAGTATTTT.

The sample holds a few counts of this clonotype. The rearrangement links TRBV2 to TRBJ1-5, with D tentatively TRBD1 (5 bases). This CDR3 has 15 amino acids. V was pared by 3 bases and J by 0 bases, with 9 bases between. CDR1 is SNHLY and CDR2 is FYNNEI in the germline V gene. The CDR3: CASSDEGDSNQPQHF. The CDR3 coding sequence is TGTGCCAGCAGTGACGAAGGGGATAGCAATCAGCCCCAGCATTTT. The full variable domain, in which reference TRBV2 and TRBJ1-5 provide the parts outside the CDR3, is EPEVTQTPSHQVTQMGQEVILRCVPISNHLYFYWYRQILGQKVEFLVSFYNNEISEKSEIFDDQFSVERPDGSNFTLKIRSTKLEDSAMYFCASSDEGDSNQPQHFGDGTRLSIL.

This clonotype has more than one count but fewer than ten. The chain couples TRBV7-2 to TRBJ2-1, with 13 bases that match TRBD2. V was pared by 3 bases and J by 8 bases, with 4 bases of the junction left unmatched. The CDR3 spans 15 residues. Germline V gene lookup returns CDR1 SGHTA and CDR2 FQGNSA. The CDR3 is CASSFGLAGVDEQFF. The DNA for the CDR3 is TGTGCCAGCAGCTTTGGACTAGCGGGAGTAGATGAGCAGTTCTTC.

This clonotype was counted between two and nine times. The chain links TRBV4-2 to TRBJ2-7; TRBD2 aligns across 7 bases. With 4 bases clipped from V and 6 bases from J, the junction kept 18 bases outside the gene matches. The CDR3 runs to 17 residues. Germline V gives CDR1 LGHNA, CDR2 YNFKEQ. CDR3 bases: TGTGCCAGCAGCCCTTCAGACAGCGGGGTTTTATCGGGCGAGCAGTACTTC. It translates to CASSPSDSGVLSGEQYF.

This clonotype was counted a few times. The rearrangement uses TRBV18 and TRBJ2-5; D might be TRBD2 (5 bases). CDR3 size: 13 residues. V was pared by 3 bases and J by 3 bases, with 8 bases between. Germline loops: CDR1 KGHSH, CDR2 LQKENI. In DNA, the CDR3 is TGTGCCAGCTCACCGTGGGGAGAAGAGACCCAGTACTTC. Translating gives CASSPWGEETQYF.

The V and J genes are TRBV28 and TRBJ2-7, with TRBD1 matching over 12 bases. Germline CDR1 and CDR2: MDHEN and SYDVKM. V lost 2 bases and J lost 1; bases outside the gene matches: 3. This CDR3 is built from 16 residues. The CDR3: CASSLGGQGASYEQYF. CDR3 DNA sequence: TGTGCCAGCAGTTTAGGGGGACAGGGGGCTTCCTACGAGCAGTACTTC. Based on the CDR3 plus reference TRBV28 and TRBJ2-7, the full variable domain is DVKVTQSSRYLVKRTGEKVFLECVQDMDHENMFWYRQDPGLGLRLIYFSYDVKMKEKGDIPEGYSVSREKKERFSLILESASTNQTSMYLCASSLGGQGASYEQYFGPGTRLTVT.

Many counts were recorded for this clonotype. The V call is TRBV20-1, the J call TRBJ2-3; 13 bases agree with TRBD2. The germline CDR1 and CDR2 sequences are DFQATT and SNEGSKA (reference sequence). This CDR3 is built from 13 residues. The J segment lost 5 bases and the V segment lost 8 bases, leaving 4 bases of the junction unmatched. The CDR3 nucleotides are TGCAGTAGCGGACTAGCGGGAGTAGATACGCAGTATTTT. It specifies CSSGLAGVDTQYF.

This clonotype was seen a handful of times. CDR3 bases: TGCGCCAGCAGCTTGGGGGACCCCTTTTTGGATACGCAGTATTTT. Protein sequence: CASSLGDPFLDTQYF. The V call is TRBV5-1, the J call TRBJ2-3; D could derive from TRBD1 or TRBD2 (5 bases each). Trimming stripped 0 bases from V and 6 bases from J, with 14 bases between. Germline V gene lookup returns CDR1 SGHRS and CDR2 YFSETQ. CDR3 length: 15 amino acids.

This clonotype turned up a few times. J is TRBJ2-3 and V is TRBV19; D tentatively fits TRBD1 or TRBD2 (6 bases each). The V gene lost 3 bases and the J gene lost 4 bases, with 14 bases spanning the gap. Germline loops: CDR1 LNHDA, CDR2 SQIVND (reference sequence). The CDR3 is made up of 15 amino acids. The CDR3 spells CASSILVGGADTQYF. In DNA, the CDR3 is TGTGCCAGTAGTATCCTGGTGGGGGGCGCAGATACGCAGTATTTT.

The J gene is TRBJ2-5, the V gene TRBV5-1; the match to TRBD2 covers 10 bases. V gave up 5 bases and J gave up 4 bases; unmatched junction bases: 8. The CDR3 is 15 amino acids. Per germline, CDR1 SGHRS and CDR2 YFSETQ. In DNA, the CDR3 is TGCGCCAGCAGATCTAGCGGGAGAAACGGAGAGACCCAGTACTTC. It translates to CASRSSGRNGETQYF.

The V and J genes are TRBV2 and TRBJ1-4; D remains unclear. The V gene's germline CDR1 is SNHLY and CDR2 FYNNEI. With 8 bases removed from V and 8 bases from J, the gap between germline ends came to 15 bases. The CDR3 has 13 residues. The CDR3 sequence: CASEYTRSEKLFF. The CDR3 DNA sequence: TGTGCCAGCGAGTACACGAGGAGCGAAAAACTGTTTTTT. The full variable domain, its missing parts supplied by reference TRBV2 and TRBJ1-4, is EPEVTQTPSHQVTQMGQEVILRCVPISNHLYFYWYRQILGQKVEFLVSFYNNEISEKSEIFDDQFSVERPDGSNFTLKIRSTKLEDSAMYFCASEYTRSEKLFFGSGTQLSVL.

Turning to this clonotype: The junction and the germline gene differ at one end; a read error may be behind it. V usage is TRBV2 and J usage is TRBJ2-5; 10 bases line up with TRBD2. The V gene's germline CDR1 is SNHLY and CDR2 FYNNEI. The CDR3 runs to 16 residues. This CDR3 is CVSSERSGRVWETQYF. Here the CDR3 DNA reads TGTGTCAGCAGTGAGAGAAGCGGGAGGGTGTGGGAGACCCAGTACTTC.

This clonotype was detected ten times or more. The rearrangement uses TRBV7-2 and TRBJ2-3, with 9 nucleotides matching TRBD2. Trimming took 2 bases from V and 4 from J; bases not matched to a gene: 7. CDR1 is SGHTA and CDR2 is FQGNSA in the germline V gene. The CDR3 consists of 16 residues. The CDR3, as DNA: TGTGCCAGCAGCTTAAAGGGCGGGAGGGCCGCAGATACGCAGTATTTT. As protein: CASSLKGGRAADTQYF. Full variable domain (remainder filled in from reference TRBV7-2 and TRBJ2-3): GAGVSQSPSNKVTEKGKDVELRCDPISGHTALYWYRQSLGQGLEFLIYFQGNSAPDKSGLPSDRFSAERTGGSVSTLTIQRTQQEDSAVYLCASSLKGGRAADTQYFGPGTRLTVL.

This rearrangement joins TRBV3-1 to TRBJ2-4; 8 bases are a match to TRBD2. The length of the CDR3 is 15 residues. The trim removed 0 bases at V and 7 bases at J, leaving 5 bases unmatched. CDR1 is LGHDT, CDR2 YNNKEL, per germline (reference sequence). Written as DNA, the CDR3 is TGTGCCAGCAGCCAAGATTCAAGCGGGAGTAACATTCAGTACTTC. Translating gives CASSQDSSGSNIQYF.

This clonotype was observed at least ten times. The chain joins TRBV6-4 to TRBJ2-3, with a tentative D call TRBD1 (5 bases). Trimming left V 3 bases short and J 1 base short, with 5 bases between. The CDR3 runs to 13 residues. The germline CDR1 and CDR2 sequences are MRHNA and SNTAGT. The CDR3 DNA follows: TGTGCCAGCAGTGAACAGGGCACAGATACGCAGTATTTT. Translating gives CASSEQGTDTQYF.

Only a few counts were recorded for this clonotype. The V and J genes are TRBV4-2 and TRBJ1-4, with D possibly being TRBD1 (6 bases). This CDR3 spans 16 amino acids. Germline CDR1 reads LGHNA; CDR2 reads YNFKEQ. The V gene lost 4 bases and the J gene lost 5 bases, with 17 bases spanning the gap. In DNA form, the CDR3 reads TGTGCCAGCAGCCCACTCATCCTGGACAGCAATGAAAAACTGTTTTTT. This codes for CASSPLILDSNEKLFF.

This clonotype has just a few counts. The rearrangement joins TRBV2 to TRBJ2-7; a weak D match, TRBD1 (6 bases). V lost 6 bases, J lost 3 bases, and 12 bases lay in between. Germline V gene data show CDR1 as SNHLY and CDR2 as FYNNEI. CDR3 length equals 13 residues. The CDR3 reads CASRGQMSYEQYF. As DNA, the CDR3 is TGTGCCAGCAGGGGACAAATGAGCTACGAGCAGTACTTC.

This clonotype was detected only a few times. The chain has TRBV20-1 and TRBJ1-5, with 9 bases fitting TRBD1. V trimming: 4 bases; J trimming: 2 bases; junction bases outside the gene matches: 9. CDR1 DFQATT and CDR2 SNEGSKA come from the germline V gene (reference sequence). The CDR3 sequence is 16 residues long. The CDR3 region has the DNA TGCAGTGCTATCGGGACAGGGATCGTTGGCAATCAGCCCCAGCATTTT. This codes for CSAIGTGIVGNQPQHF.

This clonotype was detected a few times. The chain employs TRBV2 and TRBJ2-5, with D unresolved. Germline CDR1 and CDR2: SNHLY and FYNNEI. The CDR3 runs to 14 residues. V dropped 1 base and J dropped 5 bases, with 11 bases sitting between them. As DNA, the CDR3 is TGTGCCAGCAGTGAAGTTCCGGCTCAGGAGACCCAGTACTTC. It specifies CASSEVPAQETQYF. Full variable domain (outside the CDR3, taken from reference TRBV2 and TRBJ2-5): EPEVTQTPSHQVTQMGQEVILRCVPISNHLYFYWYRQILGQKVEFLVSFYNNEISEKSEIFDDQFSVERPDGSNFTLKIRSTKLEDSAMYFCASSEVPAQETQYFGPGTRLLVL.

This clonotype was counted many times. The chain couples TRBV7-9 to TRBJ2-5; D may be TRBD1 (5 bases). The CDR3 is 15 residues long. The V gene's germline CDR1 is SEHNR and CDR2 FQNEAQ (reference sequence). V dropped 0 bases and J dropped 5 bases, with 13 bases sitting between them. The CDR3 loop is CASSLAAGIDETQYF. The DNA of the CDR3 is TGTGCCAGCAGCTTAGCAGCAGGGATTGATGAGACCCAGTACTTC.

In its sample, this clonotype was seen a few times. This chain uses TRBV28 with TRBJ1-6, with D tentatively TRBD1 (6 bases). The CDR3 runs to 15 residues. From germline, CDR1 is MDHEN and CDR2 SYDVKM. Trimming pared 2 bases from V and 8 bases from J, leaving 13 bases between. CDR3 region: CASSLGGLMYSPLHF. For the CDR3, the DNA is TGTGCCAGCAGTTTAGGGGGGCTCATGTATTCACCCCTCCACTTT.

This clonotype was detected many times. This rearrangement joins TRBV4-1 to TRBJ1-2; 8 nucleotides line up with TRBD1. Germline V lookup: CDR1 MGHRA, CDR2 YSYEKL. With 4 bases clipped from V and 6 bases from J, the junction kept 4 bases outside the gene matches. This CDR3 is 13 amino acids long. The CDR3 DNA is TGCGCCAGCAGCCCTACAGGGGGAGATGGCTACACCTTC. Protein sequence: CASSPTGGDGYTF.

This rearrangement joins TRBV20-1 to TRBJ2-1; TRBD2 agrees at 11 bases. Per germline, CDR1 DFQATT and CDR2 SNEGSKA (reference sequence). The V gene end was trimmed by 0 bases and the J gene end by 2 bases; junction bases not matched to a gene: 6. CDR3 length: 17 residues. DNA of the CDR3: TGCAGTGCTAGAGATTGGGTGGGACTAGCGGCCTACAATGAGCAGTTCTTC. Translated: CSARDWVGLAAYNEQFF.

The CDR3 DNA reads TGTGCCAGCAGCGGGGGCAACTCTCAAGAGACCCAGTACTTC. Protein: CASSGGNSQETQYF. V usage is TRBV28 and J usage is TRBJ2-5, with D perhaps given as TRBD1 or TRBD2 (6 bases each). Trimming took off 6 bases at V and 2 bases at J, with 13 bases between the two ends. Per the germline V gene, CDR1 is MDHEN and CDR2 is SYDVKM. This CDR3 spans 14 amino acids.

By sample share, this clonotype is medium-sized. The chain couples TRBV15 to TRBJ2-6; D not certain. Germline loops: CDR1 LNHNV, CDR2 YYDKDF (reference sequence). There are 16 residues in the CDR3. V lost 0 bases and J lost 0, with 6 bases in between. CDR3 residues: CATSRDGTSGANVLTF. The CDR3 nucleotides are TGTGCCACCAGCAGAGATGGCACCTCTGGGGCCAACGTCCTGACTTTC.